Shown below are 21 T cell receptor beta chains from a single sample sequenced in a study of patients and donors after allogeneic stem cell transplantation. Via MiXCR, TCRdb re-called the RT-PCR reads, giving one row per CDR3 protein. The sample lists under 200,000 distinct CDR3 sequences; over 25% were seen once. The specimen was blood, either unsorted or a sorted T cell fraction (not recorded which). The receptors were sampled from a human donor who was either an allogeneic HSCT recipient or a stem cell or donor lymphocyte infusion donor (not recorded which). It is not recorded whose cells these are; they may come from a transplant donor.

The rearrangement links TRBV7-6 to TRBJ2-1, with 8 nucleotides matching TRBD2. CDR1 and CDR2 (germline): SGHVS, FNYEAQ. This CDR3 comprises 17 residues. J was trimmed by 5 bases and V by 3 bases; bases with no gene match: 12. The CDR3 is CASSFYYSGKVNNEQFF. In DNA, the CDR3 is TGTGCCAGCAGCTTCTACTATAGCGGGAAAGTCAACAATGAGCAGTTCTTC.

About this clonotype: A much larger clone differs by one base, so this may be a read error. V and J are TRBV2 and TRBJ1-5, with D possibly TRBD1 on 5 matching bases. Germline CDR1 SNHLY, CDR2 FYNNEI. The CDR3 consists of 14 residues. With 3 bases removed from V and 6 bases from J, the gap between germline ends came to 12 bases. The CDR3, as DNA: TGTGCCAGCAGTGAGGGGCAGGGCATTCAGCCCCAGCATTTT. Protein product: CASSEGQGIQPQHF.

J is TRBJ1-2 and V is TRBV27; D not resolved. V shed 4 bases and J shed 2 bases, with 11 bases lying between them. The CDR3 is 14 amino acids. Per the germline V gene, CDR1 is MNHEY and CDR2 is SMNVEV (reference sequence). The CDR3 loop is CASSSPDFNYGYTF. CDR3 in DNA: TGTGCCAGCAGTTCCCCAGACTTCAACTATGGCTACACCTTC.

This clonotype was seen only a few times. The chain joins TRBV27 to TRBJ1-1; no firm D call. Germline V gene sequence: CDR1 MNHEY, CDR2 SMNVEV (reference sequence). V lost 4 bases and J lost 7, with 13 bases in between. This CDR3 spans 13 amino acids. This chain's CDR3 is CASSSLSYLEAFF. The CDR3, as DNA: TGTGCCAGCAGTTCCCTTAGTTATCTTGAAGCTTTCTTT.

The chain is built from TRBV12-3 or TRBV12-4 and TRBJ1-4, with 7 bases fitting TRBD1. After removal of 2 bases from V and 4 bases from J, the junction contained 4 bases not matched to a gene. The CDR3 is made up of 15 amino acids. The CDR3: CASSLWDSFNEKLFF. The CDR3 DNA follows: TGTGCCAGCAGTTTATGGGACAGCTTTAATGAAAAACTGTTTTTT.

This clonotype was picked up a small number of times. The rearrangement links TRBV6-5 to TRBJ2-5, with D perhaps matching TRBD1 (5 bases). In germline, CDR1 is MNHEY, CDR2 SVGAGI. Deletions cut 4 bases from V and 1 base from J, with 13 bases between. This CDR3 has 15 amino acids. The CDR3 is CASSFGRQIQETQYF. In DNA form, the CDR3 reads TGTGCCAGCAGTTTCGGAAGACAGATCCAAGAGACCCAGTACTTC.

The chain carries TRBV5-1 and TRBJ2-3; a possible D gene is TRBD1 (6 bases). Per the germline V gene, CDR1 is SGHRS and CDR2 is YFSETQ. V shed 5 bases and J shed 5 bases, with 9 bases lying between them. The CDR3 spans 12 residues. DNA of the CDR3: TGCGCCAGCAGGCGACAGGTAGATACGCAGTATTTT. Translated: CASRRQVDTQYF.

The chain employs TRBV2 and TRBJ2-7; possible D gene TRBD1, 5 bases. The V gene lost 4 bases and the J gene lost 2 bases, with 15 bases spanning the gap. Per germline, CDR1 SNHLY and CDR2 FYNNEI. CDR3 length: 15 residues. Here the CDR3 DNA reads TGTGCCAGCAGTGGCGTGGCCAGGGTTACCTACGAGCAGTACTTC. The encoded protein is CASSGVARVTYEQYF.

CDR3 sequence reads: CASSVGSGQTYEQYF. The CDR3 nucleotides read TGTGCCAGCAGCGTCGGCTCGGGACAAACCTACGAGCAGTACTTC. This chain joins TRBV7-9 and TRBJ2-7; perhaps TRBD1 as D (6 bases). The length of the CDR3 is 15 residues. V was trimmed by 5 bases and J by 2 bases, leaving 16 bases between them. Germline values: CDR1 SEHNR, CDR2 FQNEAQ (reference sequence).

This clonotype was counted between two and nine times. V and J are TRBV12-3 or TRBV12-4 and TRBJ2-1; either TRBD1 or TRBD2 may fit D (5 bases each). This CDR3 is 14 amino acids long. V lost 3 bases, J lost 8 bases, and 14 bases lay in between. This CDR3 reads CASSFFEGRHEQFF. Written as DNA, the CDR3 is TGTGCCAGCAGTTTTTTTGAGGGGCGCCATGAGCAGTTCTTC.

This clonotype was seen more than once but under ten times. This chain links TRBV4-3 with TRBJ1-5, with TRBD1 matching 11 bases. Trimming took 0 bases from V and 5 from J; bases not matched to a gene: 3. This CDR3 spans 16 amino acids. In germline, CDR1 is LGHNA, CDR2 YSLEER. The CDR3 here is CASSQDGQGAYQPQHF. CDR3 sequence (DNA): TGCGCCAGCAGCCAAGATGGACAGGGGGCTTATCAGCCCCAGCATTTT.

The chain employs TRBV6-2 or TRBV6-3 and TRBJ1-1, with 7 bases identical to TRBD1. The ends lost 4 bases at V and 1 base at J; junction bases unmatched: 3. The length of the CDR3 is 14 residues. Germline V gene lookup returns CDR1 MNHEY and CDR2 SVGEGT. The chain's CDR3 is CASSWRTGNTEAFF. CDR3 in DNA: TGTGCCAGCAGTTGGAGGACAGGGAACACTGAAGCTTTCTTT.

The table lists this clonotype with many counts. The gene calls are TRBV12-3 or TRBV12-4 and TRBJ2-6; perhaps TRBD1 as D (5 bases). This CDR3 is built from 16 residues. Trimming cost V 2 bases and J 1 base, with 9 bases left between them. CDR3: CASSLRSGSGANVLTF. The CDR3 nucleotides read TGTGCCAGCAGTTTAAGGTCAGGGTCTGGGGCCAACGTCCTGACTTTC.

As concerns this clonotype: This is likely a read error, given that the CDR3 carries no conserved phenylalanine or tryptophan at its end. The rearrangement uses TRBV7-9 and TRBJ1-1; 7 positions match TRBD1. The CDR3 covers 13 residues. The V segment lost 7 bases and the J segment 3 bases; nucleotides outside the gene matches: 5. Germline lookup yields CDR1 SEHNR and CDR2 FQNEAQ (reference sequence). CDR3 loop: CASKGAGDTEAFS. The CDR3, as DNA: TGTGCCAGCAAGGGGGCAGGGGACACTGAAGCTTTCTCT.

There are a few counts of this clonotype. The chain employs TRBV6-2 or TRBV6-3 and TRBJ2-7, with 7 bases lining up with TRBD1. CDR1 and CDR2 (germline): MNHEY, SVGEGT. With 1 base clipped from V and 6 bases from J, the junction kept 3 bases outside the gene matches. There are 13 residues in the CDR3. DNA for the CDR3: TGTGCCAGCAGTTACTTTACAGGGGTCGAGCAGTACTTC. Protein: CASSYFTGVEQYF.

This clonotype was seen many times. The chain has TRBV4-3 and TRBJ1-4; perhaps TRBD1 as D (5 bases). The germline V gene encodes CDR1 LGHNA and CDR2 YSLEER. Trimming cost V 0 bases and J 6 bases, with 11 bases left between them. The CDR3 totals 15 residues. The CDR3 coding sequence is TGCGCCAGCAGCCAAGATGGAGGGGAAGATGAAAAACTGTTTTTT. Its protein is CASSQDGGEDEKLFF.

The rearrangement uses TRBV24-1 and TRBJ1-2; 7 bases agree with TRBD1. Germline assignment: CDR1 KGHDR and CDR2 SFDVKD. The CDR3 has 16 residues. J gave up 5 bases and V 3 bases, and 11 bases lay outside the gene matches. The CDR3 region is CATSDRSAGGWYGYTF. DNA of the CDR3: TGTGCCACCAGTGATCGAAGCGCAGGGGGTTGGTATGGCTACACCTTC.

The chain links TRBV5-1 to TRBJ1-1; 7 bases line up with TRBD1. Trimming took 4 bases from V and 5 from J; bases not matched to a gene: 5. Per the germline V gene, CDR1 is SGHRS and CDR2 is YFSETQ. The CDR3 loop spans 13 amino acids. The CDR3 DNA reads as TGCGCCAGCAGCCCGGGACAGCAAACTGAAGCTTTCTTT. Its translation is CASSPGQQTEAFF.

This clonotype has a count of ten or more. The J gene is TRBJ1-3, the V gene TRBV4-3; D not certain. The CDR3 is 14 residues long. Per the germline V gene, CDR1 is LGHNA and CDR2 is YSLEER. V lost 4 bases and J lost 2, with 9 bases in between. This chain's CDR3 is CASSRGVTGNTIYF. As DNA, the CDR3 is TGCGCCAGCAGCCGGGGAGTTACTGGAAACACCATATATTTT.

The chain links TRBV4-3 to TRBJ2-1; D is possibly TRBD2 (6 bases). The CDR3 sequence is 15 residues long. Looked up from germline, CDR1 is LGHNA and CDR2 is YSLEER. V lost 4 bases and J 2 bases, leaving 12 bases between the germline ends. CDR3 sequence (DNA): TGCGCCAGCAGCCCTGTCGGGGAGGCCTACAATGAGCAGTTCTTC. This translates into CASSPVGEAYNEQFF.

As for this clonotype: A junction boundary mismatches the germline segment, possibly from a read error. The chain is built from TRBV7-7 and TRBJ2-2; D might be TRBD2 (5 bases). The germline gives CDR1 SSHAT, CDR2 FNYEAQ (reference sequence). The CDR3 extends over 13 amino acids. Here the CDR3 DNA reads TGTGCTAGCAGCGGCGCGAACACCGGGGAGCTGTTTTTT. It translates to CASSGANTGELFF.